Listed below are T cell receptor beta chains from one sample, sequenced in a study of PD-1 blockade in classical Hodgkin lymphoma. Profiling relied on immunoSEQ multiplex PCR, and the TCRdb table lists in-frame clones only, not all of them. The table lists over 25,000 clones, under 75% of them singletons. Material: peripheral blood mononuclear cells (PBMCs), obtained before the fourth cycle of nivolumab. The source of these receptors is a human donor with classical Hodgkin lymphoma. Each CDR3 is given with its conserved first and last residue. D genes are given only for firm matches. Clone size is given for some rows only: seen once, a few or many times, or a class if the clone is expanded.

size	D	J	V	DNA	CDR3
.	.	TRBJ2-1	TRBV13	TGTGCCAGCAGCTTAGGAATGGATAGGGAGCAGTTCTTC	CASSLGMDREQFF
once	.	TRBJ1-5	TRBV20-1	TGCAGTGCGGAAAGCAATCAGCCCCAGCATTTT	CSAESNQPQHF
.	.	TRBJ2-1	TRBV7-9	TGTGCCAGCAGCTTCGTGCTAGAGGGCAATGAGCAGTTCTTC	CASSFVLEGNEQFF
.	.	TRBJ1-1	TRBV4-1	TGCGCCAGCAGCCAGGCCTACACGGGGGACACTGAAGCTTTCTTT	CASSQAYTGDTEAFF
few	TRBD1	TRBJ1-2	TRBV6-6	TGTGCCACCCGCGAAACAGGGGGCTACTATGGCTACACCTTC	CATRETGGYYGYTF
once	.	TRBJ2-1	TRBV7-6	TGTGCCAGCAGCCCTTCCCCCCCGCTAACATTGAGCTCCTACAATGAGCAGTTCTTC	CASSPSPPLTLSSYNEQFF
.	TRBD1	TRBJ2-1	TRBV5-1	TGCGCCAGCAGCTTGTTATGGACAGGGTCCAGCTCCTACAATGAGCAGTTCTTC	CASSLLWTGSSSYNEQFF
once	.	TRBJ2-7	TRBV28	TGTGCCAGCACCCGGTACGAGCAGTACTTC	CASTRYEQYF
.	.	TRBJ1-1	TRBV7-6	TGTGCCAGCAGCCGGCAGGGGAACACTGAAGCTTTCTTT	CASSRQGNTEAFF
.	.	TRBJ1-2	TRBV5-1	TGCGCCAGCAGCCAACTCCAGAATAACTATGGCTACACCTTC	CASSQLQNNYGYTF
.	.	TRBJ2-7	TRBV7-9	TGTGCCAGCAGCTTAGTAATCTACGAGCAGTACTTC	CASSLVIYEQYF
.	.	TRBJ1-5	TRBV6-1	TGTGCCAGCAGTGAAACCGGGCGACAGAATCAGCCCCAGCATTTT	CASSETGRQNQPQHF
.	.	TRBJ2-7	TRBV9	TGTGCCAGCAGCGTTGGAGACAGCCGCTCCTACGAGCAGTACTTC	CASSVGDSRSYEQYF
.	.	TRBJ1-2	TRBV25-1	TGTGCCAGCAGTGAATTTGGGGCTGGCTACACCTTC	CASSEFGAGYTF
.	.	TRBJ2-3	TRBV2	TGTGCCAGCAGTGAATCGGATACGCAGTATTTT	CASSESDTQYF
.	TRBD2	TRBJ2-1	TRBV9	TGTGCCAGCAGCGTAGGGACTAGCGGGAGAACTAGGAATGAGCAGTTCTTC	CASSVGTSGRTRNEQFF
.	TRBD2	TRBJ2-7	TRBV19	TGTGCCAGTAGTTTCGGACTAGCGGGGGGCTACGAGCAGTACTTC	CASSFGLAGGYEQYF